Only a few counts were recorded for the clone carrying this TCR beta chain. Time point noted: pre-sensitization, week 0. Treatment specified: therapeutic diphenylcyclopropenone sensitization with weekly scalp DPC. This sample is drawn from a study of human T cells and chemical hapten exposure. At the level of the study: Diphenylcyclopropenone doses were given weekly to the scalps of patients across the roughly 22-week study.

TCRdb itself ran the RACE reads through MiXCR, one entry per CDR3 protein. The table lists approximately 370,000 distinct CDR3 sequences, 5.5% of them singletons. V was shortened by 4 bases and J by 4 bases, with 20 bases between the two germline ends. Per germline, CDR1 SEHNR and CDR2 FQNEAQ (reference sequence). The CDR3 spans 17 residues. This chain connects TRBV7-9 to TRBJ1-5, with D unclear. Material: whole blood, obtained in connection with sensitization to the hapten diphenylcyclopropenone (DPC). The receptor was derived from a woman under 30 with alopecia areata. Some clones in this sample may be carry-over from other donors' samples. As DNA, the CDR3 is TGTGCCAGCAGCTCCGGGGTAACAAGCGGTGAAAATCAGCCCCAGCATTTT. Translating gives CASSSGVTSGENQPQHF.